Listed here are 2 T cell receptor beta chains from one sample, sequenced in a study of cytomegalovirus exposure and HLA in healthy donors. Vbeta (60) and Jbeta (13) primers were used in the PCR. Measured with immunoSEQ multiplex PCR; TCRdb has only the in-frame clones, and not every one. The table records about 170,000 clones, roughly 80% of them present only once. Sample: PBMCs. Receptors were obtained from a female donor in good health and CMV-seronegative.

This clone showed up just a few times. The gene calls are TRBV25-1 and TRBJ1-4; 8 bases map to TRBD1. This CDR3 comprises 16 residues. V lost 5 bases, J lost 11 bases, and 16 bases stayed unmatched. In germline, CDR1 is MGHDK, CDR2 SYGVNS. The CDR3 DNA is TGTGCCAGCAGTTCCCCCGGGACAGGACGTTTCGGGAAACTGTTTTTT. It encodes CASSSPGTGRFGKLFF.

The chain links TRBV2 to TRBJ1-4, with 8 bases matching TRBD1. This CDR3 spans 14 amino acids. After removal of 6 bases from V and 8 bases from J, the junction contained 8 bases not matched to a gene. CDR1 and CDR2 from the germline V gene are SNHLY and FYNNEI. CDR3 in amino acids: CASSGGQGSEKLFF. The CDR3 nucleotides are TGTGCCAGCAGCGGTGGACAGGGTAGCGAAAAACTGTTTTTT.